The following is a TCR beta chain sequence with its context. These data come from a study of blood T cell repertoires in COVID-19. V dropped 3 bases and J dropped 1 base, with 10 bases sitting between them. CDR1 DFQATT and CDR2 SNEGSKA come from the germline V gene (reference sequence). This CDR3 region has 14 residues. Method: immunoSEQ multiplex PCR; TCRdb's copy keeps in-frame clones and lacks some. The sample holds some 160,000 clones; about four fifths are singletons and the top ten take under 15%. Sequencing used peripheral blood. This chain joins TRBV20-1 and TRBJ2-1, with D possibly matching TRBD2 (5 bases). The TCR sequence derives from a man aged 70-80 years who had recovered from COVID-19. The CDR3 DNA reads as TGCAGTGCTAGTCCCGGGATTTCCTACAATGAGCAGTTCTTC. Translation gives CSASPGISYNEQFF.